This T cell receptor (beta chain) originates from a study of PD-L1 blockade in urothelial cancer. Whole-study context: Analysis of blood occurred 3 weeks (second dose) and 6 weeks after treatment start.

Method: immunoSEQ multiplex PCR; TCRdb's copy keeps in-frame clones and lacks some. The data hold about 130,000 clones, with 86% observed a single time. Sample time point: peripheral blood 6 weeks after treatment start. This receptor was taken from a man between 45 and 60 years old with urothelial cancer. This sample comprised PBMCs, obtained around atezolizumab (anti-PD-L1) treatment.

The CDR3 region has the DNA TGTGCCAGCAGCGGCCCAGCAGGGAATGGCTACACCTTC. Its translation: CASSGPAGNGYTF. The genes are TRBV9 and TRBJ1-2; tentatively, D is TRBD1 (5 bases). From germline, CDR1 is SGDLS and CDR2 YYNGEE. Trimming took 3 bases from V and 6 from J, leaving 12 bases between them. The CDR3 loop spans 13 amino acids.